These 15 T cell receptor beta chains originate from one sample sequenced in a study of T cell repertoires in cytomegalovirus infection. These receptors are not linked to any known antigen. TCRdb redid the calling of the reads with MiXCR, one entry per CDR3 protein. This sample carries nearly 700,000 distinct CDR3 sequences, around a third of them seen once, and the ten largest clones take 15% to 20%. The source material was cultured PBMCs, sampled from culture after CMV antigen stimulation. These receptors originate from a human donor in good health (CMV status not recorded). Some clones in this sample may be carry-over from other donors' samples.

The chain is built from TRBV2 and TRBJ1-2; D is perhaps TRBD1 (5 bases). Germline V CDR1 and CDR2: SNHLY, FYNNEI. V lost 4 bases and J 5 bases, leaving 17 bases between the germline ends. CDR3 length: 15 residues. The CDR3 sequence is CASSARQFDSYGYTF. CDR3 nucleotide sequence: TGTGCCAGCAGTGCCCGACAGTTTGACTCGTATGGCTACACCTTC.

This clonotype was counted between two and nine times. CDR3 in amino acids: CASSKTGGGTDTQYF. CDR3 DNA: TGTGCCAGCAGTAAGACCGGGGGGGGCACAGATACGCAGTATTTT. The gene calls are TRBV2 and TRBJ2-3; 8 bases agree with TRBD2. The CDR3 loop spans 15 amino acids. With 5 bases clipped from V and 1 base from J, the junction kept 5 bases outside the gene matches. Per germline, CDR1 SNHLY and CDR2 FYNNEI.

The DNA for the CDR3 is TGTGCCAGCAGTGAAACCCCTGGACAGGGGGCCACCGGGGAGCTGTTTTTT. The encoded protein is CASSETPGQGATGELFF. This chain links TRBV2 with TRBJ2-2; TRBD1 matches at 11 bases. This CDR3 spans 17 amino acids. Germline CDR1 reads SNHLY; CDR2 reads FYNNEI. The ends lost 2 bases at V and 4 bases at J; junction bases unmatched: 6.

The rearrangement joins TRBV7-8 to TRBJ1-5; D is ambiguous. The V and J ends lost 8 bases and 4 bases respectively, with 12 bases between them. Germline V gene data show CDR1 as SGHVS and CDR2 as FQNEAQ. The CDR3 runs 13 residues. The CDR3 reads CASAIGLNQPQHF. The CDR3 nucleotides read TGTGCCAGCGCCATTGGACTAAATCAGCCCCAGCATTTT.

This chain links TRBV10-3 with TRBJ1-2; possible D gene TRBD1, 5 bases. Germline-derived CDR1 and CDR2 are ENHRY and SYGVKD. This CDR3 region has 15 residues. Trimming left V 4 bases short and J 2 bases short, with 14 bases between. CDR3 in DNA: TGTGCCATCAGTGCCGACAGACCTCTCAACTATGGCTACACCTTC. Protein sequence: CAISADRPLNYGYTF.

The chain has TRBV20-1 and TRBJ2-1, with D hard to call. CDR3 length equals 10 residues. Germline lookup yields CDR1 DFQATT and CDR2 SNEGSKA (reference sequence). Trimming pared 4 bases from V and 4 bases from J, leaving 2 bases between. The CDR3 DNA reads TGCAGTGCTAAGTACAATGAGCAGTTCTTC. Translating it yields CSAKYNEQFF.

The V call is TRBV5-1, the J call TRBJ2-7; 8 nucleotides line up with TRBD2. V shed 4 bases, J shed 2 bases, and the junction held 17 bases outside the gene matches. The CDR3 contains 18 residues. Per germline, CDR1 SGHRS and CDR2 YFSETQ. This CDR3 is CASSPKSGSSGIPYEQYF. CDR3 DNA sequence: TGCGCCAGCAGCCCGAAGTCAGGGAGTAGCGGGATCCCCTACGAGCAGTACTTC. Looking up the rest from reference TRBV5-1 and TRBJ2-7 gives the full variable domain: KAGVTQTPRYLIKTRGQQVTLSCSPISGHRSVSWYQQTPGQGLQFLFEYFSETQRNKGNFPGRFSGRQFSNSRSEMNVSTLELGDSALYLCASSPKSGSSGIPYEQYFGPGTRLTVT.

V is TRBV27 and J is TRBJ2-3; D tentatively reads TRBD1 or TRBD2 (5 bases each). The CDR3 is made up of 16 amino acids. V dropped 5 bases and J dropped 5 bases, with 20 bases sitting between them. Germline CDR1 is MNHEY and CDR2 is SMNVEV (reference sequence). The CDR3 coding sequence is TGTGCCAGCAGTCTAAACCCGGGACCGGGTGGAGATACGCAGTATTTT. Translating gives CASSLNPGPGGDTQYF.

This CDR3 is CASSYKGMPDTQYF. The CDR3 bases are TGTGCCAGCAGTTATAAGGGTATGCCAGATACGCAGTATTTT. The chain has TRBV27 and TRBJ2-3; D is undetermined. The CDR3 has 14 residues. With 4 bases removed from V and 4 bases from J, the gap between germline ends came to 12 bases. Germline CDR1 is MNHEY and CDR2 is SMNVEV (reference sequence).

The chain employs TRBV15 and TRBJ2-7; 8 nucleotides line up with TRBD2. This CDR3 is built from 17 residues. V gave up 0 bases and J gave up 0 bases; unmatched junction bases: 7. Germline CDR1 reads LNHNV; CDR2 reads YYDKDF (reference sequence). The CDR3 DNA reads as TGTGCCACCAGCAGAGATGGCGTCGGGGGGGACTCCTACGAGCAGTACTTC. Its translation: CATSRDGVGGDSYEQYF.

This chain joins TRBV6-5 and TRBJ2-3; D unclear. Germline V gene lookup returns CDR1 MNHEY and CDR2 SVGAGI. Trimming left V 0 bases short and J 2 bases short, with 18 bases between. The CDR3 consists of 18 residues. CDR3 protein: CASSYSRPRRRHTDTQYF. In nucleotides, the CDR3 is TGTGCCAGCAGTTACTCGAGACCTCGGCGGCGGCACACAGATACGCAGTATTTT.

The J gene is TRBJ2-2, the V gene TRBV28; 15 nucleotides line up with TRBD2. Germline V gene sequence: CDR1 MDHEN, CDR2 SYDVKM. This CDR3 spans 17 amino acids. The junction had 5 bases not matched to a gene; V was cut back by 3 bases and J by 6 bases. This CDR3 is CASSFGLAGGPPGELFF. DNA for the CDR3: TGTGCCAGCAGTTTCGGACTAGCGGGAGGGCCACCCGGGGAGCTGTTTTTT.

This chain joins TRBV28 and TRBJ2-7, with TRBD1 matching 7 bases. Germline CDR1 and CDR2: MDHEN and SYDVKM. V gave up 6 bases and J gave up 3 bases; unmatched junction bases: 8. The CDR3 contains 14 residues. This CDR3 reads CASSRQGPIYEQYF. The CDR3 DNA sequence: TGTGCCAGCAGCCGACAGGGTCCTATCTACGAGCAGTACTTC.

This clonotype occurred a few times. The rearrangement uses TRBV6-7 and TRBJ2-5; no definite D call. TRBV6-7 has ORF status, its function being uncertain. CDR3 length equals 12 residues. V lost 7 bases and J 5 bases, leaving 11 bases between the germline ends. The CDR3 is CASTHCVETQYF. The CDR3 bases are TGTGCCAGCACCCATTGTGTGGAGACCCAGTACTTC.

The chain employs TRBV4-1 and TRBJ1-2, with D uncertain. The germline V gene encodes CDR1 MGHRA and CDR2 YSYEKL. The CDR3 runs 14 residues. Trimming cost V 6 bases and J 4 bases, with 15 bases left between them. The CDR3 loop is CASSRGGVGYGYTF. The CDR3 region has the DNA TGCGCCAGCAGTCGAGGAGGTGTTGGCTATGGCTACACCTTC.